This T cell receptor beta chain was observed in a study of early T cells in non-severe SARS-CoV-2 infection. Study overall: Chains were unpaired, as sequencing was done on bulk RNA from unsorted whole blood.

The CDR3 covers 15 residues. With V trimmed by 0 bases and J by 9 bases, 8 bases remained unmatched. The germline V gene has CDR1 SGHTA and CDR2 FQGTGA. Many counts were recorded for this clonotype. Its target is not known. Individual cDNA molecules were tagged with unique molecular identifiers. TCRdb processed the 5' RACE reads anew with MiXCR; each CDR3 protein has one entry. The sample holds around 40,000 distinct CDR3 sequences; approximately 6.6% are singletons and the top ten take more than 20%. Study-wide points: Anti-spike CD8 responses were favored in VDJdb matching, and private and CD4 specificities were missed.

The receptor comes from an adult who was a healthcare worker with PCR-confirmed SARS-CoV-2 infection or an uninfected control (not recorded which). The specimen comprised whole blood, sampled at baseline. The genes are TRBV7-3 and TRBJ2-1, with TRBD2 identical over 7 bases. CDR3 coding DNA: TGTGCCAGCAGCTTAACCGGCGGGAGCGCTGGTGAGCAGTTCTTC. Residues: CASSLTGGSAGEQFF.